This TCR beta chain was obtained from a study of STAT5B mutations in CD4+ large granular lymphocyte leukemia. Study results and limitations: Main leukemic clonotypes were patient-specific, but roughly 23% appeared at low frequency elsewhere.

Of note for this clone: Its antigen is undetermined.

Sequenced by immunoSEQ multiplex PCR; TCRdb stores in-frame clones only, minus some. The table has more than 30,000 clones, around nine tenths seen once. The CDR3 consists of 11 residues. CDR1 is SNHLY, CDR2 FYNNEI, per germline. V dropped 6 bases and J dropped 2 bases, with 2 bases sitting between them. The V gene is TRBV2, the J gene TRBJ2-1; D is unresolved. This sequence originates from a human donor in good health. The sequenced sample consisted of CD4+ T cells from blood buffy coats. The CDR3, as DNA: TGTGCCAGCAGGACCTACAATGAGCAGTTCTTC. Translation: CASRTYNEQFF.